Described below is a single TCR beta chain sequence and its context. The target antigen is unknown. The sample is drawn from a study of blood T cells in healthy people across ages. Study results and limitations: Correlation between TCR beta diversity and naive T cell percentage was strong.

V was trimmed by 5 bases and J by 1 base, leaving 11 bases between them. CDR3 length equals 14 residues. Per germline, CDR1 SGHTA and CDR2 FQGNSA. The authors ran a second PCR of about 6 to 12 cycles using a sample-barcoded 5' primer and a J-beta primer mix. MiXCR was run by TCRdb on the 5' RACE reads, yielding one entry per CDR3 protein. The sample shows roughly 1,100,000 distinct CDR3 sequences, 20% to 25% of them seen only once. The sample was also linked to a second study, of T cells of mothers and their children.

This receptor was taken from a girl aged 2-10 years in good health. The rearrangement uses TRBV7-2 and TRBJ1-1, with D hard to call. The source material was blood. The CDR3 protein is CASSPRSRNTEAFF. CDR3 sequence (DNA): TGTGCCAGCAGCCCCCGCAGTAGGAACACTGAAGCTTTCTTT.